Listed here are 30 T cell receptor beta chains from one sample, sequenced in a study of control samples from healthy donors and cancer patients. Clones were read by immunoSEQ multiplex PCR, and TCRdb kept only the in-frame ones, dropping some. The sample shows about 180,000 clones, 94% of them seen only once. The sequencing input was blood. These TCRs come from a woman between 18 and 29 years old in good health.

The V gene is TRBV19, the J gene TRBJ1-2; D uncertain. The V end was cut by 3 bases, the J end by 4 bases, with 9 bases between. Germline V lookup: CDR1 LNHDA, CDR2 SQIVND (reference sequence). The CDR3 covers 13 residues. The chain's CDR3 is CASSMVGGYGYTF. For the CDR3, the DNA is TGTGCCAGTAGTATGGTAGGAGGCTATGGCTACACCTTC.

The chain employs TRBV9 and TRBJ1-3, with D possibly matching TRBD1 (6 bases). Trimming removed 7 bases from V and 9 bases from J, with 35 bases in between. Germline CDR1 is SGDLS and CDR2 is YYNGEE. The CDR3 sequence is 19 residues long. The CDR3 nucleotides are TGTGCCAGCGGCCCTCGCCTACGGCCGGGACACCCAGGGATGGGCACCATATATTTT. Its protein product is CASGPRLRPGHPGMGTIYF.

This clone came up once. The rearrangement uses TRBV5-4 and TRBJ2-7, with D unclear. Germline assignment: CDR1 SGHNT and CDR2 YYREEE (reference sequence). The CDR3 is 13 amino acids. V was clipped by 7 bases and J by 3 bases, with 14 bases between them. CDR3 protein: CASATGVSYEQYF. CDR3 sequence (DNA): TGTGCCAGCGCCACGGGCGTAAGCTACGAGCAGTACTTC.

The rearrangement joins TRBV9 to TRBJ1-6; tentative D call: TRBD1 (5 bases). The CDR3 runs 15 residues. CDR1 and CDR2 from the germline V gene are SGDLS and YYNGEE. The V end lost 4 bases, the J end lost 10 bases, and 18 bases lay between the germline ends. CDR3 protein: CASSSNPRRDSPLHF. The CDR3, as DNA: TGTGCCAGCAGCTCAAACCCCCGCCGGGACTCACCCCTCCACTTT. The full variable domain, rest sourced from reference TRBV9 and TRBJ1-6, is DSGVTQTPKHLITATGQRVTLRCSPRSGDLSVYWYQQSLDQGLQFLIQYYNGEERAKGNILERFSAQQFPDLHSELNLSSLELGDSALYFCASSSNPRRDSPLHFGNGTRLTVT.

The chain employs TRBV19 and TRBJ2-7; 13 bases match TRBD2. The CDR3 runs to 16 residues. The germline CDR1 and CDR2 sequences are LNHDA and SQIVND (reference sequence). Losses at the gene ends were 4 bases for V and 0 bases for J; bases not matched to a gene: 3. Written as DNA, the CDR3 is TGTGCCAGTAGTACCGGGACTAGCGGGACCTCCTACGAGCAGTACTTC. Amino acid sequence: CASSTGTSGTSYEQYF.

V is TRBV4-1 and J is TRBJ1-1; D not certain. This CDR3 has 14 residues. CDR1 is MGHRA, CDR2 YSYEKL, per germline. The V end lost 7 bases, the J end lost 1 base, and 13 bases lay between the germline ends. CDR3 nucleotides: TGCGCCAGCACCGCGCTGGGGAGGAACACTGAAGCTTTCTTT. It is translated as CASTALGRNTEAFF.

The genes are TRBV19 and TRBJ1-5; D ambiguous. The V and J ends lost 3 bases and 6 bases respectively, with 12 bases between them. This CDR3 is built from 14 residues. CDR1 and CDR2 from the germline V gene are LNHDA and SQIVND (reference sequence). CDR3 sequence (DNA): TGTGCCAGTAGTATTAGAACCGAGGGTCAGCCCCAGCATTTT. It yields the protein CASSIRTEGQPQHF.

The rearrangement joins TRBV3-1 (or the pseudogene TRBV3-2) to TRBJ1-2, with TRBD1 matching 11 bases. This CDR3 contains 17 residues. Unmatched junction bases numbered 11, after V lost 4 bases and J lost 4 bases. CDR1 is LGHDT, CDR2 YNNKEL, per germline (reference sequence). The CDR3 sequence is CASSLQGQGVVGYGYTF. In DNA form, the CDR3 reads TGTGCCAGCAGCCTCCAGGGACAGGGGGTAGTTGGCTATGGCTACACCTTC.

The chain links TRBV5-8 to TRBJ2-5; a possible D gene is TRBD1 (6 bases). Trimming took 4 bases from V and 4 from J, leaving 14 bases between them. CDR1 and CDR2 (germline): SGHTS, YDEGEE. This CDR3 has 14 amino acids. The CDR3 coding sequence is TGTGCCAGCAGCCAGGACAGTTCCCCAGAGACCCAGTACTTC. Protein sequence: CASSQDSSPETQYF. Combining the CDR3 with reference TRBV5-8 and TRBJ2-5 gives the whole variable domain EAGVTQSPTHLIKTRGQQATLRCSPISGHTSVYWYQQALGLGLQFLLWYDEGEERNRGNFPPRFSGRQFPNYSSELNVNALELEDSALYLCASSQDSSPETQYFGPGTRLLVL.

The chain is built from TRBV5-8 and TRBJ1-4; D is uncertain. The V and J ends lost 4 bases and 7 bases respectively, with 17 bases between them. Germline CDR1 reads SGHTS; CDR2 reads YDEGEE. CDR3 size: 15 residues. CDR3 sequence: CASSPPVPRGEKLFF. Here the CDR3 DNA reads TGTGCCAGCAGCCCTCCGGTCCCGCGGGGTGAAAAACTGTTTTTT.

The chain employs TRBV2 and TRBJ2-7; 9 nucleotides match TRBD1. The CDR3 has 12 residues. Trimming at V came to 10 bases and at J to 5 bases, leaving 6 bases not matched to a gene. From germline, CDR1 is SNHLY and CDR2 FYNNEI. CDR3 DNA: TGTGCCACCTCGGACAGGGGCGACGAGCAGTACTTC. As protein: CATSDRGDEQYF.

This chain connects TRBV7-3 to TRBJ2-1; possible D gene TRBD2, 6 bases. Per germline, CDR1 SGHTA and CDR2 FQGTGA. V lost 3 bases to trimming and J lost 9 bases, with 18 bases between them. This CDR3 has 15 amino acids. The CDR3 loop reads CASSLRRGEGGEQFF. The CDR3 nucleotides read TGTGCCAGCAGCTTGCGGAGGGGAGAAGGAGGTGAGCAGTTCTTC.

This chain uses TRBV2 with TRBJ1-4; 8 bases are shared with TRBD1. Trimming removed 6 bases from V and 12 bases from J; junction bases left unmatched: 12. Germline lookup yields CDR1 SNHLY and CDR2 FYNNEI. This CDR3 spans 14 amino acids. Here the CDR3 reads CASRAGTGALELFF. Here the CDR3 DNA reads TGTGCCAGCAGAGCCGGGACAGGCGCTCTAGAACTGTTTTTT.

V and J are TRBV6-6 and TRBJ1-4; D may be TRBD1 (6 bases). The CDR3 is made up of 14 amino acids. The germline V gene has CDR1 MNHNY and CDR2 SVGAGI (reference sequence). V dropped 8 bases and J dropped 10 bases, with 20 bases sitting between them. The CDR3 DNA sequence: TGTGCCAGCTCCTCTAGGGGGGCGAAAGGAAAACTGTTTTTT. Protein product: CASSSRGAKGKLFF.

This sequence joins TRBV4-1 and TRBJ2-1; D is perhaps TRBD1 (6 bases). Trimming removed 1 base from V and 4 bases from J, with 14 bases in between. The V gene's germline CDR1 is MGHRA and CDR2 YSYEKL. The CDR3 runs 16 residues. CDR3 sequence reads: CASSQGQVHGYNEQFF. DNA of the CDR3: TGCGCCAGCAGCCAAGGACAGGTCCACGGATACAATGAGCAGTTCTTC.

J is TRBJ2-7 and V is TRBV27, with 14 bases that match TRBD2. V lost 4 bases, J lost 5 bases, and 7 bases stayed unmatched. The CDR3 runs to 16 residues. Per the germline V gene, CDR1 is MNHEY and CDR2 is SMNVEV (reference sequence). The CDR3 DNA sequence: TGTGCCAGCAGTTCACCGACTAGCGGGGGGGCAGACGAGCAGTACTTC. Its protein is CASSSPTSGGADEQYF.

The rearrangement links TRBV3-1 (or the pseudogene TRBV3-2) to TRBJ2-3; D tentatively reads TRBD1 or TRBD2 (5 bases each). Germline V lookup: CDR1 LGHDT, CDR2 YNNKEL (reference sequence). V shed 4 bases and J shed 4 bases, with 9 bases lying between them. CDR3 size: 13 residues. The CDR3 nucleotides are TGTGCCAGCAGCCGGGGCGGGCCAGATACGCAGTATTTT. It yields the protein CASSRGGPDTQYF.

V usage is TRBV21-1 and J usage is TRBJ2-7; the table's D call, TRBD2, was not checked against the DNA. TRBV21-1 is recorded as a pseudogene. The CDR3 spans 12 residues. In DNA form, the CDR3 reads TGTGCCATAGCGGACGCGACCTACGAGCAGTACTTC. It encodes CAIADATYEQYF.

The V gene is TRBV19, the J gene TRBJ2-3; D may correspond to TRBD1 or TRBD2 (5 bases each). Trimming stripped 7 bases from V and 4 bases from J, with 21 bases between. The CDR3 extends over 16 amino acids. From germline, CDR1 is LNHDA and CDR2 SQIVND (reference sequence). The CDR3 region has the DNA TGTGCCAGTAACGGGGCCCTCCTGTGGAATTCAGATACGCAGTATTTT. Translation gives CASNGALLWNSDTQYF.

J is TRBJ1-1 and V is TRBV4-2, with D unresolved. Germline V lookup: CDR1 LGHNA, CDR2 YNFKEQ. Between the trimmed V and J ends, which lost 0 bases and 7 bases, there was a span of 12 bases. The CDR3 consists of 14 residues. The CDR3 DNA is TGTGCCAGCAGCCAAGATCAGAGAGATAGTGAAGCTTTCTTT. Its protein product is CASSQDQRDSEAFF.

The chain has TRBV7-2 and TRBJ1-2; TRBD1 matches at 12 bases. Looked up from germline, CDR1 is SGHTA and CDR2 is FQGNSA. CDR3 length: 17 residues. The junction had 15 bases not matched to a gene; V was cut back by 7 bases and J by 6 bases. The CDR3 is CASIAIRDRGPHNGYTF. The CDR3 DNA is TGTGCCAGCATCGCGATCCGGGACAGGGGGCCCCATAATGGCTACACCTTC.

The chain recombines TRBV28 with TRBJ1-5, with D unresolved. V was cut by 3 bases and J by 3 bases, with 12 bases left in between. CDR1 is MDHEN and CDR2 is SYDVKM in the germline V gene. The CDR3 runs to 15 residues. The CDR3 DNA is TGTGCCAGCAGTTTGGCCCACGGATCCAATCAGCCCCAGCATTTT. It specifies CASSLAHGSNQPQHF. Drawing the rest from reference TRBV28 and TRBJ1-5, the complete variable domain is DVKVTQSSRYLVKRTGEKVFLECVQDMDHENMFWYRQDPGLGLRLIYFSYDVKMKEKGDIPEGYSVSREKKERFSLILESASTNQTSMYLCASSLAHGSNQPQHFGDGTRLSIL.

The chain uses TRBV28 and TRBJ1-2; D may be TRBD1 (5 bases). V lost 7 bases to trimming and J lost 4 bases, with 10 bases between them. Germline lookup yields CDR1 MDHEN and CDR2 SYDVKM. The CDR3 runs 12 residues. The CDR3 sequence: CASTRDSYGYTF. The CDR3 coding sequence is TGTGCCAGCACCCGAGACAGCTATGGCTACACCTTC.

The rearrangement joins TRBV15 to TRBJ1-5; a weak D match, TRBD1 (5 bases). The germline V gene has CDR1 LNHNV and CDR2 YYDKDF (reference sequence). Trimming left V 5 bases short and J 0 bases short, with 14 bases between. This CDR3 comprises 16 residues. The CDR3 is CATSGTALDSNQPQHF. The CDR3 coding sequence is TGTGCCACCAGCGGGACTGCTCTGGATAGCAATCAGCCCCAGCATTTT.

The chain couples TRBV10-1 to TRBJ1-1, with D tentatively TRBD1 (6 bases). V lost 8 bases and J lost 0, with 16 bases in between. Germline V gene data show CDR1 as WNHNN and CDR2 as SYGVQD (reference sequence). The CDR3 spans 15 residues. The CDR3 DNA reads TGCGCCAGCTCCCCCCACAGGGTAATGAACACTGAAGCTTTCTTT. Protein: CASSPHRVMNTEAFF.

The chain employs TRBV6-1 and TRBJ1-3, with D tentatively TRBD1 (5 bases). Trimming took off 2 bases at V and 0 bases at J, with 11 bases between the two ends. The V gene's germline CDR1 is MNHNS and CDR2 SASEGT. The CDR3 is made up of 16 amino acids. The CDR3 sequence is CASSERDSSSGNTIYF. CDR3 DNA sequence: TGTGCCAGCAGTGAAAGGGACTCCAGCTCTGGAAACACCATATATTTT.

The J gene is TRBJ2-3, the V gene TRBV20-1; D is unclear. V was shortened by 7 bases and J by 2 bases, with 4 bases between the two germline ends. This CDR3 has 10 amino acids. Germline V gene data show CDR1 as DFQATT and CDR2 as SNEGSKA (reference sequence). The CDR3 sequence is CSVHTDTQYF. The DNA of the CDR3 is TGCAGTGTTCACACAGATACGCAGTATTTT.

The rearrangement uses TRBV14 and TRBJ2-5; 9 bases map to TRBD1. The CDR3 totals 16 residues. V was clipped by 1 base and J by 5 bases; unmatched bases: 8. The V gene's germline CDR1 is SGHDN and CDR2 FVKESK. The CDR3 loop is CASSQGRTGAGETQYF. DNA of the CDR3: TGTGCCAGCAGCCAAGGCCGGACAGGGGCCGGGGAGACCCAGTACTTC.

The sample holds one count of this clone. The V call is TRBV19, the J call TRBJ1-4; D call uncertain. Trimming took 9 bases from V and 8 from J, leaving 10 bases between them. The CDR3 totals 11 residues. Germline CDR1 and CDR2: LNHDA and SQIVND (reference sequence). The CDR3, as DNA: TGTGCCAGCACATTTAGCGAAAAACTGTTTTTT. Its protein product is CASTFSEKLFF.

The chain carries TRBV3-1 (or the pseudogene TRBV3-2) and TRBJ2-1, with TRBD1 matching 11 bases. Germline V gene data show CDR1 as LGHDT and CDR2 as YNNKEL (reference sequence). J lost 5 bases, V lost 3 bases, and 6 bases had no gene match. This CDR3 is 16 amino acids long. This chain's CDR3 is CASSHLGTGGNNEQFF. The CDR3 coding sequence is TGTGCCAGCAGCCATCTCGGGACAGGGGGGAACAATGAGCAGTTCTTC.